This T cell receptor beta chain was retrieved from a study of Ad26.COV2.S vaccination and SARS-CoV-2 variants. Study results and caveats: From the TCR breadth and depth analyses, total T cell responses may have been underestimated. Breadth of non-spike TCRs did not differ between vaccinees and placebo recipients.

Germline V gene lookup returns CDR1 MNHEY and CDR2 SMNVEV (reference sequence). V lost 5 bases, J lost 8 bases, and 21 bases lay in between. The CDR3 sequence is 16 residues long. Turning to this clone: Its target is not known.

The data were produced by immunoSEQ multiplex PCR, yet TCRdb's version contains in-frame clones alone and is incomplete. The data contain about 350,000 clones, around 90% of them singletons. The chain links TRBV27 to TRBJ1-4; D unresolved. This specimen consisted of peripheral blood, obtained after recovery from COVID-19. This sequence was found in a human donor who had recovered from COVID-19. The DNA of the CDR3 is TGTGCCAGCAGTCCCCACGTCACCGGACCGGGGGAAAAACTGTTTTTT. It specifies CASSPHVTGPGEKLFF.